Listed below are T cell receptor beta chains from one sample, sequenced in a study of CD8 T cells in ankylosing spondylitis. TCRdb independently ran MiXCR on the 5' RACE reads; one entry per CDR3 protein. In the table there are just under 550,000 distinct CDR3 sequences, roughly 13% of which are singletons. The sequenced material came from blood, either unsorted or a sorted T cell fraction (not recorded which). Source of these receptors: a male donor with ankylosing spondylitis. CDR3s include the opening cysteine and the closing phenylalanine or tryptophan. Each record gives: clone size, J gene, D gene, V gene, CDR3 protein, CDR3 DNA. A D gene is named only where the DNA matches it firmly. Clone size, where shown, is once, few, many, or a class for clones that have expanded.

>NA|TRBJ2-5|NA|TRBV10-3
CAISEQHQETQYF
TGTGCCATCAGTGAACAGCACCAAGAGACCCAGTACTTC
>few|TRBJ2-3|NA|TRBV12-3/TRBV12-4
CASSPWAVGDTQYF
TGTGCCAGCAGCCCCTGGGCGGTCGGAGATACGCAGTATTTT
>NA|TRBJ2-6|TRBD1|TRBV27
CASSLRTGASSGANVLTF
TGTGCCAGCAGTCTTAGGACAGGGGCCTCCTCTGGGGCCAACGTCCTGACTTTC
>NA|TRBJ2-2|NA|TRBV20-1
CSATFRNTGELFF
TGCAGTGCTACATTCAGAAACACCGGGGAGCTGTTTTTT
>NA|TRBJ2-1|TRBD1|TRBV11-2
CASSRLGQAYNEQFF
TGTGCCAGCAGCCGGCTGGGACAGGCGTACAATGAGCAGTTCTTC
>many|TRBJ2-1|TRBD2|TRBV5-1
CASSLASGRALIYNEQFF
TGCGCCAGCAGCTTGGCGAGCGGGAGGGCCCTCATATACAATGAGCAGTTCTTC
>NA|TRBJ2-7|NA|TRBV28
CASSLPEYEQYF
TGTGCCAGCAGTTTACCAGAATACGAGCAGTACTTC
>few|TRBJ1-2|TRBD1|TRBV4-2
CASSQAQGATYGYTF
TGTGCCAGCAGCCAAGCGCAGGGGGCAACGTATGGCTACACCTTC
>few|TRBJ1-1|NA|TRBV10-3
CAISESFSERNTEAFF
TGTGCCATCAGTGAGTCGTTTTCCGAACGGAACACTGAAGCTTTCTTT
>NA|TRBJ2-1|NA|TRBV3-1
CASSQDRSAALFF
TGTGCCAGCAGCCAAGATAGGAGCGCTGCCCTGTTCTTC
>once|TRBJ2-3|NA|TRBV6-1
CASSERPPGRRTADTQYF
TGTGCCAGCAGTGAAAGACCCCCGGGACGCAGGACCGCAGATACGCAGTATTTT
>few|TRBJ1-5|NA|TRBV24-1
CATMGSPGNQPQHF
TGTGCCACCATGGGGAGTCCGGGCAATCAGCCCCAGCATTTT
>few|TRBJ2-3|NA|TRBV20-1
CSARRGAFTDTQYF
TGCAGTGCCCGGCGGGGTGCCTTCACAGATACGCAGTATTTT
>many|TRBJ1-4|NA|TRBV29-1
CSVSRQTGTNEKLFF
TGCAGCGTCTCCCGACAGACAGGAACTAATGAAAAACTGTTTTTT
>NA|TRBJ2-2|NA|TRBV6-5
CASSYNRVSGELFF
TGTGCCAGCAGTTACAACAGGGTTTCCGGGGAGCTGTTTTTT
>NA|TRBJ2-3|NA|TRBV12-3/TRBV12-4
CASSFRSSGTDTQYF
TGTGCCAGCAGTTTTAGGAGTAGCGGCACAGATACGCAGTATTTT
>NA|TRBJ1-1|TRBD1|TRBV2
CASSDSGPGGTEAFF
TGTGCCAGCAGTGACTCGGGGCCAGGGGGCACTGAAGCTTTCTTT
>NA|TRBJ1-1|NA|TRBV18
CASSRGAGDTEAFF
TGTGCCAGCTCCAGAGGGGCGGGCGACACTGAAGCTTTCTTT
>NA|TRBJ2-7|TRBD2|TRBV29-1
CSVGYRGGGRIFEQYF
TGCAGCGTTGGATACCGGGGGGGCGGGAGAATCTTCGAGCAGTACTTC
>many|TRBJ1-1|TRBD1|TRBV6-5
CASSYDRVNTEAFF
TGTGCCAGCAGTTACGACAGGGTGAACACTGAAGCTTTCTTT
>few|TRBJ2-1|NA|TRBV30
CAWTRDPGSYNEQFF
TGTGCCTGGACCCGAGACCCAGGCTCCTACAATGAGCAGTTCTTC
>NA|TRBJ2-2|NA|TRBV6-1
CASSLFSREDTGELFF
TGTGCCAGCAGCCTATTTTCGAGGGAGGACACCGGGGAGCTGTTTTTT
>NA|TRBJ2-1|NA|TRBV10-3
CAISAREGNWNEQFF
TGTGCCATCAGTGCCAGGGAAGGTAACTGGAATGAGCAGTTCTTC
>NA|TRBJ1-4|NA|TRBV27
CASSLRGLDNEKLFF
TGTGCCAGCAGTTTAAGGGGTCTTGATAATGAAAAACTGTTTTTT
>few|TRBJ1-2|TRBD1|TRBV20-1
CSARAGGDYGYTF
TGCAGTGCTAGAGCAGGGGGAGACTATGGCTACACCTTC
>many|TRBJ2-7|TRBD1|TRBV4-2
CASSQVRQGSSEQYF
TGTGCCAGCAGCCAAGTACGACAGGGTAGCAGCGAGCAGTACTTC
>many|TRBJ2-7|NA|TRBV29-1
CSVEVPGMRYEQYF
TGCAGCGTTGAAGTTCCGGGGATGAGATACGAGCAGTACTTC
>NA|TRBJ2-7|NA|TRBV10-2
CASSDPAHEQYF
TGCGCCAGCAGTGACCCCGCCCACGAGCAGTACTTC
>NA|TRBJ1-6|NA|TRBV4-1
CASSPTGGRGYNSPLHF
TGCGCCAGCAGCCCTACTGGGGGCAGGGGTTATAATTCACCCCTCCACTTT
>few|TRBJ2-7|NA|TRBV5-5
CASSLIGIEQYF
TGTGCCAGCAGCTTGATAGGGATCGAGCAGTACTTC
>NA|TRBJ2-3|NA|TRBV5-6
CASSFTDVSDTQYF
TGTGCCAGCAGCTTTACAGACGTGTCGGATACGCAGTATTTT
>few|TRBJ1-1|NA|TRBV5-1
CASSTIAGEGTEAFF
TGCGCCAGCAGCACTATTGCAGGGGAGGGCACTGAAGCTTTCTTT
>few|TRBJ2-5|TRBD2|TRBV13
CASSPGTSGTRKTGTQYF
TGTGCCAGCAGCCCAGGGACTAGCGGGACTAGGAAAACTGGGACCCAGTACTTC
>NA|TRBJ1-1|NA|TRBV15
CATSRLLVDTEAFF
TGTGCCACCAGCAGATTATTAGTAGACACTGAAGCTTTCTTT
>NA|TRBJ2-2|TRBD1|TRBV20-1
CSARKTGQMNTGELFF
TGCAGTGCTAGGAAAACGGGACAGATGAACACCGGGGAGCTGTTTTTT
>many|TRBJ2-3|TRBD2|TRBV12-3/TRBV12-4
CASSLGLARDTQYF
TGTGCCAGCAGTTTAGGACTAGCAAGAGATACGCAGTATTTT
>NA|TRBJ2-4|NA|TRBV20-1
CSARLHDLDIQYF
TGCAGTGCTAGGCTACACGACTTGGACATTCAGTACTTC
>few|TRBJ1-2|TRBD1|TRBV20-1
CSAREGQGYGYTF
TGCAGTGCTAGAGAGGGACAGGGGTATGGCTACACCTTC
>few|TRBJ2-1|TRBD2|TRBV11-2
CASSFGLAYNEQFF
TGTGCCAGCAGCTTCGGACTAGCCTACAATGAGCAGTTCTTC
>many|TRBJ2-2|TRBD2|TRBV7-8
CASSFRTGTMNTGELFF
TGTGCCAGCAGCTTCCGTACCGGGACTATGAACACCGGGGAGCTGTTTTTT
>many|TRBJ2-5|NA|TRBV7-9
CASRGYEGLAMVETQYF
TGTGCCAGCAGGGGGTACGAGGGGCTAGCGATGGTGGAGACCCAGTACTTC
>NA|TRBJ2-1|TRBD2|TRBV11-3
CASSPSLTSGSYNEQFF
TGTGCCAGCAGCCCCTCTCTGACTAGCGGCTCCTACAATGAGCAGTTCTTC
>few|TRBJ2-1|NA|TRBV29-1
CSVEAHNEQFF
TGCAGCGTTGAAGCGCACAATGAGCAGTTCTTC
>few|TRBJ2-5|NA|TRBV20-1
CSAAGVGQRDQETQYF
TGCAGTGCTGCGGGGGTGGGACAAAGGGACCAAGAGACCCAGTACTTC
>NA|TRBJ2-1|TRBD2|TRBV11-2
CASSLDILAGGDEQFF
TGTGCCAGCAGCTTAGATATCCTAGCGGGAGGGGATGAGCAGTTCTTC
>few|TRBJ2-2|NA|TRBV7-9
CASSPRGLKTGELFF
TGTGCCAGCAGCCCCCGGGGGCTGAAGACCGGGGAGCTGTTTTTT
>NA|TRBJ2-7|TRBD1|TRBV18
CASSPDRESLYEQYF
TGTGCCAGCTCACCGGACAGGGAGAGTTTGTACGAGCAGTACTTC
>few|TRBJ1-4|NA|TRBV30
CAWRGRHGGEKLFF
TGTGCCTGGAGAGGGCGACACGGGGGTGAAAAACTGTTTTTT
>NA|TRBJ2-1|NA|TRBV10-3
CAISESGGINEQFF
TGTGCCATCAGTGAGTCGGGAGGAATTAATGAGCAGTTCTTC
>few|TRBJ2-5|TRBD2|TRBV20-1
CSARDFELGVAGGPGETQYF
TGCAGTGCTAGAGATTTCGAGCTGGGGGTAGCGGGAGGGCCGGGAGAGACCCAGTACTTC
>NA|TRBJ1-2|NA|TRBV5-4
CASSLEDPTAGYTF
TGTGCCAGCAGCTTGGAGGACCCGACGGCGGGCTACACCTTC
>NA|TRBJ1-4|NA|TRBV5-1
CASSRKTGGNEKLFF
TGCGCCAGCAGCCGAAAAACGGGGGGAAATGAAAAACTGTTTTTT